The text below deals with one TCR beta chain. What it binds is unknown. This specimen belongs to a study of graft-versus-host responses after intestinal transplantation. Per germline, CDR1 WSHSY and CDR2 SAAADI. CDR3 size: 12 residues. V lost 8 bases to trimming and J lost 11 bases, with 18 bases between them. Repertoires were generated with immunoSEQ multiplex PCR, while TCRdb's copy carries only in-frame clones and drops some. The table records 150,000 or so clones, around 90% of them present only once. This chain joins TRBV10-2 and TRBJ2-5; maybe TRBD2 (5 bases). Sequencing was performed on unstimulated CD4+ T cells sorted from spleen or lymph node cells, taken before intestinal transplant. The TCR comes from a human donor who received an intestinal transplant. Here the CDR3 DNA reads TGCGCCAGCGCCCTAGCCAACGACTTTCAGTACTTC. As protein: CASALANDFQYF.